The present T cell receptor (beta chain) was sequenced within a study of blood T cell repertoires in COVID-19. Study at large: Sites in the United States, Italy and Spain provided acute and convalescent COVID-19 samples.

Enrollment of patients from Seattle took place during active infection, with longitudinal follow-up. The ends were cut back, 4 bases at V and 6 bases at J, with 5 bases in the middle. CDR3 length equals 10 residues. Looked up from germline, CDR1 is SQVTM and CDR2 is ANQGSEA. Original data processing: Reference gene primer amplification in the assay estimated nucleated cell counts. The method was immunoSEQ multiplex PCR; TCRdb's version includes in-frame clones alone and lacks a portion of them. V, J and clone size reflect that table, while D and trimming were determined from the DNA. There are 540,000 or so clones in the sample; about 88% occur only once, and about 8% lies in the top ten.

The chain is built from TRBV29-1 and TRBJ2-3; D uncertain. Sample: peripheral blood. The TCR comes from a woman aged 50 to 60 with COVID-19, enrolled during active disease. The CDR3 loop is CSVGADTQYF. In nucleotides, the CDR3 is TGCAGCGTTGGGGCGGATACGCAGTATTTT.